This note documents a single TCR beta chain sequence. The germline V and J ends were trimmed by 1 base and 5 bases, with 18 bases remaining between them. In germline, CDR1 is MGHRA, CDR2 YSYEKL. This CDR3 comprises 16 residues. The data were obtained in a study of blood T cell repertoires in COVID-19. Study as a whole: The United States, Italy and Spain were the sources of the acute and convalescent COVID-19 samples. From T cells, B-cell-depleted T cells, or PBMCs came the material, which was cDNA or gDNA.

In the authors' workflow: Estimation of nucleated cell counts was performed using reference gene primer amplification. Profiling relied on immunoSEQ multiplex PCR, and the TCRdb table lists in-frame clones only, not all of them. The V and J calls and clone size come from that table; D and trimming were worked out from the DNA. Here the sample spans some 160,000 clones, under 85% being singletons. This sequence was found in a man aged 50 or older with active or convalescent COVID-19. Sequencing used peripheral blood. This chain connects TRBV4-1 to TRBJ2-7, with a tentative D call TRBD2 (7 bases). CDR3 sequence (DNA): TGCGCCAGCAGCCAAGTGCTTGGGGGGGCGACCCACGAGCAGTACTTC. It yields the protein CASSQVLGGATHEQYF.